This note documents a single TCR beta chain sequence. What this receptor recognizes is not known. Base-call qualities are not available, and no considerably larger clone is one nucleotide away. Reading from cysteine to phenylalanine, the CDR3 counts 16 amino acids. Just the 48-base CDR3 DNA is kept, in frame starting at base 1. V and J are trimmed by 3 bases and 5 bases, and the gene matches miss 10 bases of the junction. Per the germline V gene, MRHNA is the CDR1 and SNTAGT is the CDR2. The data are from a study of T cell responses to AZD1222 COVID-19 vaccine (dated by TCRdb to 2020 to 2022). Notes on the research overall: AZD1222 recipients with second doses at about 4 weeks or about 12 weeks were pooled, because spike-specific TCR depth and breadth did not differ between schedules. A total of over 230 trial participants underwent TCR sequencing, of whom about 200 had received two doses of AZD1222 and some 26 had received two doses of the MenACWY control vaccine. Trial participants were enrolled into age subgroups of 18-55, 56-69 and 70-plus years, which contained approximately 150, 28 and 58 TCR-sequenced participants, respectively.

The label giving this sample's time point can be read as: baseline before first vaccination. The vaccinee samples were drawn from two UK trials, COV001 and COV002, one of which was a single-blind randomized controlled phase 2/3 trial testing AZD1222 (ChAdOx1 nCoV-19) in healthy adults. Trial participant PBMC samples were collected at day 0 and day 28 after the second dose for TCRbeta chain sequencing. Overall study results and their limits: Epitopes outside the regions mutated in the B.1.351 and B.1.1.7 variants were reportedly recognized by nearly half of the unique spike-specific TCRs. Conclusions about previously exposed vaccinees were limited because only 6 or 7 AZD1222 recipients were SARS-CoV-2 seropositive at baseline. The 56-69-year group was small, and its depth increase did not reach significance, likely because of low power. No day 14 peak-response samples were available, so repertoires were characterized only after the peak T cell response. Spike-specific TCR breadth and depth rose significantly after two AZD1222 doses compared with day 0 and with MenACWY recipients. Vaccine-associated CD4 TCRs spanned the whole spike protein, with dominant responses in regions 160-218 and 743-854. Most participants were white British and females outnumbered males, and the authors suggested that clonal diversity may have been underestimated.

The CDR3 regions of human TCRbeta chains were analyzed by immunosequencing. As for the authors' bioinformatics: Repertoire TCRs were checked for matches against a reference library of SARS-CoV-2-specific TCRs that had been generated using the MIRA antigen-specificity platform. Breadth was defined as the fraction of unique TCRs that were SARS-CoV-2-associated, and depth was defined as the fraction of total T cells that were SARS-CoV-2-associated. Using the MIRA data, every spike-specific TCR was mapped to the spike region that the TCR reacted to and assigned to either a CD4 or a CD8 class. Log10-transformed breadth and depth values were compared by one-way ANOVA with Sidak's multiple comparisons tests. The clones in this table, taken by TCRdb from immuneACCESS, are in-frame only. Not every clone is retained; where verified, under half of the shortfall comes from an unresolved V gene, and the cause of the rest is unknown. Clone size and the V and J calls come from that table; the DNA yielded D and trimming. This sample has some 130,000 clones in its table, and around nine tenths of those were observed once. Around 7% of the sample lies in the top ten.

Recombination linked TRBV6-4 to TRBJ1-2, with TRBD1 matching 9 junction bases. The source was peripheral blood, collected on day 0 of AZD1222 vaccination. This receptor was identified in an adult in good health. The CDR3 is CASSDTGGVYPYGYTF. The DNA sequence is TGTGCCAGCAGTGATACAGGGGGCGTCTACCCGTATGGCTACACCTTC.